This T cell receptor beta chain was profiled in a study of T cells after yellow fever vaccination (dated by TCRdb to between 2017 and 2020). General notes on the study: Libraries from fractions with low cell numbers were prepared with the SMART-Seq v4 Ultra Low Input RNA kit. To follow T-cell clones before and after primary and booster YFV17D yellow fever vaccination, bulk TCR alpha and beta repertoires were sequenced over time. Two healthy male donors made up the cohort, one aged 18 to 30 years and the other aged 30 to 40 years. Blood was collected at multiple timepoints before and after primary and secondary immunization, and bulk PBMC replicates and cell subsets were isolated.

The sample holds a few counts of this clonotype. The target of this receptor is not known. No qualities accompany the bases; no much larger clone lies one base away. General findings and caveats noted by the study authors: Only two donors were included in the study, so the extent to which the findings can be generalized is limited. Because abundant contaminating clonotypes from the bulk population could be contained in FACS-sorted repertoires, computational filtering was required. Most clones expanded after primary vaccination were re-detected after the booster (around 96% of CD4 and 88% of CD8), suggesting broad memory maintenance. A small share of clonotypes was detected in both CD4 and CD8 compartments, with the overlap likely arising from convergent recombination. The secondary T-cell response was weaker than the primary response but faster, peaking on day 5 instead of day 15.

The treatment or condition label here, explained by the study, means: live attenuated yellow fever vaccine strain. PBMCs were isolated from peripheral blood using a standard Ficoll-Paque protocol. Dynabeads CD4 and CD8 positive selection kits were used to isolate CD4 and CD8 T-cell fractions. RNA was extracted with TriZol from bulk PBMCs, CD4 and CD8 fractions, and dextramer-positive and dextramer-negative fractions. Instrument on record: Illumina NovaSeq 6000. TCR cDNA was made using 5'RACE template switching, a step that added a universal primer site and unique molecular identifiers. cDNA synthesis was primed from both the TCR alpha and TCR beta constant segments. Two PCR steps were used to amplify libraries, with sample barcodes and sequencing adapters being added in the second step. Sequencing of the libraries was done on either Illumina HiSeq 2500 (2x100 bp) or NovaSeq (2x150 bp). Under the source paper's analysis protocol: MIGEC handled demultiplexing of reads and collapsing into UMI consensus sequences, while MiXCR performed V(D)J alignment. Vaccine-responding clonotypes were identified with edgeR using replicate PBMC samples, with FDR below 0.01 and a log2 fold change above 5 up to day 15 being required. CD4 or CD8 identity was assigned to each bulk clonotype according to whether the clonotype was present at higher abundance in the sequenced CD4 repertoire or the sequenced CD8 repertoire. Through fastp at Q25 and MiXCR, TCRdb rebuilt clones from the public reads, retaining in-frame beta chains. All rows with the same CDR3 protein become a single entry with the most common DNA and genes. TCRdb's processing, not the authors', yielded these V and J calls. This sample holds hundreds of thousands of distinct CDR3 sequences; roughly an eighth were observed only once. 3.2% of the sample is taken by the ten largest.

The CDR3 has 15 amino acids, counting the end cysteine and phenylalanine. Just CDR3 DNA is preserved here, 45 bases in frame from base 1. Based on the germline V gene, the CDR1 and CDR2 sequences are SGHTA and FQGTGA. Trimming costs V 1 base and J 4 bases, and their ends lie 12 bases apart. Rearrangement joined TRBV7-3 to TRBJ2-3; the D element might be TRBD1 or TRBD2, as each aligns at 5 bases. The input for sequencing was CD4+ T cells sorted from PBMCs, taken 15 days after the yellow fever booster vaccination. The TCR originated in a man between 18 and 35 years old who received the YFV17D yellow fever vaccine. The DNA sequence is TGTGCCAGCAGCTTAAAGGGGAGAGGGGCAGATACGCAGTATTTT. It is translated as CASSLKGRGADTQYF. With the portions outside the CDR3 filled from the reference TRBV7-3 and TRBJ2-3 genes, the complete variable region becomes GAGVSQTPSNKVTEKGKYVELRCDPISGHTALYWYRQSLGQGPEFLIYFQGTGAADDSGLPNDRFFAVRPEGSVSTLKIQRTERGDSAVYLCASSLKGRGADTQYFGPGTRLTVL.